The rows below give T cell receptor beta chains drawn from one sample of a study of regulatory T cells in long-lasting Graves disease. Using its own MiXCR run on the multiplex PCR reads, TCRdb lists one record per CDR3 protein. The table has around 500,000 distinct CDR3 sequences, about 12% seen once; the top ten hold roughly 8.9%. This sample also belongs to another study, concerning T cells in Graves' hyperthyroidism and ophthalmopathy.

The source was peripheral blood mononuclear cells (PBMCs), collected at new diagnosis, from a patient treated with antithyroid drugs. These TCRs come from a woman aged 25-40 years with Graves disease. Each CDR3 is given with its conserved first and last residue. D genes are given only for firm matches.

d_call j_call v_call cdr3_aa
TRBD1 TRBJ2-1 TRBV6-5 CASSYTGTGNGDEQFF
TRBD2 TRBJ2-5 TRBV6-2/TRBV6-3 CASSLASGRQETQYF
NA TRBJ2-5 TRBV24-1 CATSDLTGFAETQYF
NA TRBJ1-1 TRBV6-1 CASSDRGRSDTEAFF
TRBD1 TRBJ1-1 TRBV11-2 CASSLGTGVYRAFF
NA TRBJ2-1 TRBV5-1 CASSLAGAASEQFF
NA TRBJ1-6 TRBV28 CASSALLGSGSALHF
TRBD2 TRBJ2-7 TRBV6-1 CASRTTSGGGNYEQYF
TRBD2 TRBJ2-1 TRBV6-5 CASSYSRETGRALHIYEQFF
TRBD1 TRBJ2-3 TRBV28 CASSLTQGGWTDTQYF
NA TRBJ2-2 TRBV12-5 CASCRRAGELFF
TRBD1 TRBJ2-7 TRBV27 CASSLSYGTVYEQYF
NA TRBJ2-7 TRBV6-5 CASSYSQGSNEQYF
NA TRBJ2-7 TRBV9 CASSVGPGGLANYEQYF
TRBD2 TRBJ2-1 TRBV20-1 CSGLAERDNEQFF
TRBD1 TRBJ2-5 TRBV25-1 CASSADRAGAETQYF
NA TRBJ2-5 TRBV20-1 CSAKLSQGTQYF
NA TRBJ1-2 TRBV11-1 CASSRVGGTYGYTF
NA TRBJ1-4 TRBV13 CASSWGPFNEKLFF
TRBD1 TRBJ1-1 TRBV29-1 CSDAGGRTEAFF
NA TRBJ2-7 TRBV12-3/TRBV12-4 CASSIAAGGYEQYF
NA TRBJ2-1 TRBV4-2 CASSQDRFGEQFF
NA TRBJ2-4 TRBV12-3/TRBV12-4 CASSFGGLSNIQYF
TRBD1 TRBJ1-2 TRBV20-1 CSARGWAGGMYGYTF
NA TRBJ2-1 TRBV4-3 CASSQEGRSYNEQFF
NA TRBJ1-2 TRBV30 CAWSVRLGSRGYTF
NA TRBJ1-5 TRBV28 CASSLWGQGVNQPQHF
NA TRBJ2-7 TRBV7-9 CASSSPQGINEQYF
TRBD1 TRBJ1-6 TRBV6-1 CASGRTGANNSPLHF
TRBD2 TRBJ2-2 TRBV12-3/TRBV12-4 CASRKMGLVVPGELFF
TRBD2 TRBJ2-2 TRBV6-2/TRBV6-3 CASSSGTSGVRGVTGELFF
TRBD2 TRBJ2-5 TRBV15 CATSEAGGETQYF
NA TRBJ1-6 TRBV11-2 CASSYAGNSPLHF
NA TRBJ2-3 TRBV3-1 CASSQDPDTQYF
TRBD2 TRBJ2-7 TRBV19 CASSLTPGLAGADEQYF
NA TRBJ1-1 TRBV6-1 CASRTAGTLAEAFF
NA TRBJ2-4 TRBV28 CASSPRLLAKNIQYF
NA TRBJ2-7 TRBV20-1 CSARDPPDPIEQYF
TRBD2 TRBJ2-5 TRBV11-2 CASSLAAGVGETQYF
NA TRBJ2-1 TRBV13 CASSDLTNEQFF
NA TRBJ1-4 TRBV9 CASSFAEGPPTNEKLFF
NA TRBJ2-7 TRBV27 CASSSKGQVYEQYF
TRBD2 TRBJ2-1 TRBV6-1 CASSRNHLWFIGRGLDEQFF
NA TRBJ1-2 TRBV6-1 CASFTGVGYTF
TRBD2 TRBJ2-7 TRBV28 CACSLAGVRCEQYF
NA TRBJ1-2 TRBV5-5 CASSLDVVVANYGYTF
TRBD2 TRBJ2-3 TRBV6-1 CASRSPAGVEDTQYF
TRBD1 TRBJ2-1 TRBV30 CAWYRGEPFF
TRBD1 TRBJ1-3 TRBV6-2/TRBV6-3 CASSYSTGVGNTIYF
NA TRBJ1-4 TRBV6-2/TRBV6-3 CATTHYLTDSRGNEKLFF
NA TRBJ1-2 TRBV19 CASSLQGFSNYGYTF
NA TRBJ1-2 TRBV7-9 CASSSGLAGGGDGYTF
NA TRBJ2-2 TRBV25-1 CATKSAGQKNTGELFF
TRBD2 TRBJ2-3 TRBV7-9 CASSLVLAGGDTQYF
TRBD1 TRBJ1-1 TRBV6-2/TRBV6-3 CASRGTGWGYTEAFF